The T cell receptor beta chain described here comes from a study of blood T cell repertoires in COVID-19. Overall study: Spain, Italy and the United States supplied samples that represented acute and convalescent COVID-19.

As handled by the study authors: How many nucleated cells were present was estimated from reference gene primer amplification. Sequenced by immunoSEQ multiplex PCR; TCRdb stores in-frame clones only, minus some. The D gene and trimming were derived from the DNA, and the V and J assignments and clone size from that table. The table includes about 170,000 clones, around 85% detected once. Germline CDR1 and CDR2: GTSNPN and SVGIG (reference sequence). Between the trimmed V and J ends, which lost 4 bases and 2 bases, there was a span of 18 bases. CDR3 size: 16 residues. In its sample, this clone was seen once.

The sequencing input was peripheral blood. J is TRBJ1-3 and V is TRBV30; D perhaps matches TRBD1 (6 bases). This clonotype originated in a human donor with acute or convalescent COVID-19. The donor label of this sample is uncertain. CDR3 in DNA: TGTGCCTGGACTTCAGACAGGCTCCTTCCTGGAAACACCATATATTTT. Encoded protein: CAWTSDRLLPGNTIYF.